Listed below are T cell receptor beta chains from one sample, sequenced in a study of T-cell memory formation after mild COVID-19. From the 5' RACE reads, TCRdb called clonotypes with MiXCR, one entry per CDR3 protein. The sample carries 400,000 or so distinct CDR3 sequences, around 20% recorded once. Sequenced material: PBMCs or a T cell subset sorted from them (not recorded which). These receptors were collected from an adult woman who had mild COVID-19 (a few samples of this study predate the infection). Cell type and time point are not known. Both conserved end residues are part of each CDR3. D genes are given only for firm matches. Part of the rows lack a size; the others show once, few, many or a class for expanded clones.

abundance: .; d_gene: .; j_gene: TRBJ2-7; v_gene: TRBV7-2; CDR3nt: TGTGCCAGCAGCTTAGCCGGGAGTCGGGACGAGCAGTACTTC; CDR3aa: CASSLAGSRDEQYF
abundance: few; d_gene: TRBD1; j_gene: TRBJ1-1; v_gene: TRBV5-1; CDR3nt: TGCGCCAGCAGCTTCACAGGGGTGAGCACTGAAGCTTTCTTT; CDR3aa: CASSFTGVSTEAFF
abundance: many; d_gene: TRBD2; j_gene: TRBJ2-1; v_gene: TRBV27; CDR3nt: TGTGCCAGCAGTTTAAACCTAGCGGGGTACAATGAGCAGTTCTTC; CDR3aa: CASSLNLAGYNEQFF
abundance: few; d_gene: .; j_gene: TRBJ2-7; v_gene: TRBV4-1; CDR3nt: TGCGCCAGCAGCCAAGTAACCGGGGGCAGATACGAGCAGTACTTC; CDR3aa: CASSQVTGGRYEQYF
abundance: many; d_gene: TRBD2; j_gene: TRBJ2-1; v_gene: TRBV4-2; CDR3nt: TGTGCCAGCAGCCAAGATACGGGAGGTATGTACAATGAGCAGTTCTTC; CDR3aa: CASSQDTGGMYNEQFF
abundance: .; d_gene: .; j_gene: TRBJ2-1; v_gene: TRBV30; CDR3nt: TGTGCCTGGACCAAAGACAGGTTCTCCTACAATGAGCAGTTCTTC; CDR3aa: CAWTKDRFSYNEQFF
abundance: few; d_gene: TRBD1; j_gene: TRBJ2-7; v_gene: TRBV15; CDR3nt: TGTGCCACCAGCCCGGACAGGGGGACTTACGAGCAGTACTTC; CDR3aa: CATSPDRGTYEQYF
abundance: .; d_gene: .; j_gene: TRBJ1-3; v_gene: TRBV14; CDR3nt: TGTGCCAGCAGCCCCCCAGCAGGTGGAAACACCATATATTTT; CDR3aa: CASSPPAGGNTIYF
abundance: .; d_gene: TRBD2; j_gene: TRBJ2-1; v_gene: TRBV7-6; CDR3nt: TGTGCCAGCAGCTTAGGACTTGGCGGGAGGGCAAACAATGAGCAGTTCTTC; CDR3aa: CASSLGLGGRANNEQFF
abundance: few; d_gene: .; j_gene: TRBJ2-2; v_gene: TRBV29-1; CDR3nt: TGCAGCGTACCTACCGGGGAAAGGACCGGGGAGCTGTTTTTT; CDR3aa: CSVPTGERTGELFF
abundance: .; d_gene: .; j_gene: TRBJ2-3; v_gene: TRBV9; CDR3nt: TGTGCCAGCAGCGGTAGCAGTTACACAGATACGCAGTATTTT; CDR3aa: CASSGSSYTDTQYF